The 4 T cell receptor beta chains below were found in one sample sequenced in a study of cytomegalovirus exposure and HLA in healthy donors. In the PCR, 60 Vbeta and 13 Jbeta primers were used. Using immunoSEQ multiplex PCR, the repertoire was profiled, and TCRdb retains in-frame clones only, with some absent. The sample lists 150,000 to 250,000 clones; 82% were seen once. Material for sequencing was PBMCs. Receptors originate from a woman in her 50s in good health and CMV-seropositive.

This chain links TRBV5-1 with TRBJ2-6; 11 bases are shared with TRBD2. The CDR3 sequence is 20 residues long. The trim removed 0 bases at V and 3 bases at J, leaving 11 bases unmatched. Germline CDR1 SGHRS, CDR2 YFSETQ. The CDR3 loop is CASSLAGLTSGRGGANVLTF. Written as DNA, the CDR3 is TGCGCCAGCAGCTTGGCCGGATTAACTAGCGGGAGAGGTGGGGCCAACGTCCTGACTTTC. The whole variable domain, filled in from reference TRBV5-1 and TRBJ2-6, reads KAGVTQTPRYLIKTRGQQVTLSCSPISGHRSVSWYQQTPGQGLQFLFEYFSETQRNKGNFPGRFSGRQFSNSRSEMNVSTLELGDSALYLCASSLAGLTSGRGGANVLTFGAGSRLTVL.

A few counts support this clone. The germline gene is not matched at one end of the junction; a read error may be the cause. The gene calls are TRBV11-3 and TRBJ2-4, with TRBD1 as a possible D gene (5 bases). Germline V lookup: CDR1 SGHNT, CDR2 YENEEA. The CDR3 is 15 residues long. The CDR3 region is CASSLGAGSSNSQYF. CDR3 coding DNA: TGTGCCAGCAGCTTAGGAGCAGGGTCTTCGAACAGTCAGTACTTC.

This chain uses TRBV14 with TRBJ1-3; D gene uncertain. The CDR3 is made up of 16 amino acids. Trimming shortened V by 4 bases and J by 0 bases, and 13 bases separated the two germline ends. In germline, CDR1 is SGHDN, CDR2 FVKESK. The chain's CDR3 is CASSRLAGPSGNTIYF. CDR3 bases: TGTGCCAGCAGCCGGCTAGCAGGCCCCTCTGGAAACACCATATATTTT.

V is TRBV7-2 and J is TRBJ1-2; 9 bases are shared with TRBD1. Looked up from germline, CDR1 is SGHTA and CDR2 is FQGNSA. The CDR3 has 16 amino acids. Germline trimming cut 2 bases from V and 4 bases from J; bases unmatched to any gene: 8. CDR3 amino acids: CASSLLPGQGPYGYTF. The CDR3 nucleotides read TGTGCCAGCAGCTTACTTCCGGGACAGGGACCCTATGGCTACACCTTC. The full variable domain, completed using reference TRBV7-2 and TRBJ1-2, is GAGVSQSPSNKVTEKGKDVELRCDPISGHTALYWYRQSLGQGLEFLIYFQGNSAPDKSGLPSDRFSAERTGGSVSTLTIQRTQQEDSAVYLCASSLLPGQGPYGYTFGSGTRLTVV.